This T cell receptor (beta chain) is from a study of cytomegalovirus exposure and HLA in healthy donors (dated by TCRdb to about 2017). For context, the study as a whole: According to an earlier analysis of a few hundred of the donors, roughly 180 million T cells yielded 117 million unique TCR beta sequences and 276 Gb of sequence data. A later genetic analysis used genome-wide SNP genotypes for about 65% of the 666 donors, treating that subset as a discovery cohort. To predict cytomegalovirus infection status, the study brought together high-throughput TCR immunosequencing, statistical association of individual TCRs with disease status, and machine learning. All discovery cohort repertoires had been generated using a single sequencing platform. The study used immunosequencing to profile the T cell repertoires of 666 subjects and linked those repertoires to cytomegalovirus serostatus. The study aimed to test whether cataloging public T cell receptors could reveal signatures of past pathogen exposure. The genetic ancestry cluster associated with self-reported Caucasian donors included about 84% of the roughly 410 genotyped donors. In a later analysis, previously published TCR beta repertoires from 666 donors were re-analyzed and high-resolution HLA genotyping was added so that TCR occurrence patterns could be studied. An earlier analysis of 500 to 650 of the donors applied high-throughput TCR beta sequencing to assess whether each TCR beta V gene segment acted as functional or pseudogenic. Donor age, sex, ethnicity and CMV serostatus were compiled together with the repertoire data. A handful of DR-DQ haplotypes were handled as single units for association and clustering because linkage in the cohort was strong. A separate validation cohort of over 95 different subjects was used in addition to the approximately 610-subject first cohort. The number of donors typed differed by locus, with about 629-640 for A, B, C, DRB1 and DQB1, 522 for DQA1, about 610 for DPA1, and some 470 for DPB1. An early release covering roughly 600 HLA-typed donors comprised about 310 gigabases of sequencing data and roughly 86 million unique TCR sequences. HLA typing included class I and class II loci at four-digit resolution. Among approximately 370 genotyped donors of the cohort, an average of roughly 230,000 unique TCR beta nucleotide sequences was sequenced per donor, of which about 19% were non-productive. The later analysis used no new phenotypic data to find candidate immune exposures, relying instead on TCR beta sequences and their occurrence across donors. Points the paper makes about the study in general: In an earlier analysis of approximately 600 of the donors, most TCR beta V segments were observed in productive rearrangements about 87% or about 30% of the time, broadly matching IMGT annotations. A later genetic analysis associated a missense DCLRE1C variant with V-gene and J-gene trimming of TCR beta chains, and an independent cohort replicated the association. In vitro tests confirmed that a few of the cytomegalovirus-associated TCR beta chains recognize cytomegalovirus antigens. Some IMGT-functional V segments, including TRBV6-2 and TRBV6-3, could not be distinguished by the 87-base-pair reads and were therefore excluded. For the cohort, immune exposure information was limited to CMV serostatus. A cluster of highly shared sequence variants was judged likely to be a technical artifact of the sequencing pipeline. In a later analysis, several top co-occurrence clusters were reported to appear linked to parvovirus B19, influenza, CMV and Epstein-Barr virus. The classifier was reported to diagnose cytomegalovirus status with high specificity and sensitivity in both the original cohort and the validation cohort. Only TCR beta chains were sequenced in this cohort, and the absence of alpha or paired-chain data limited detectable features. Linkage disequilibrium might explain the correlated functional status among segregating V segments, but an unknown experimental factor could not be excluded. In the study, 150 to 200 TCR beta chains were listed as associated with cytomegalovirus. A later analysis found that TCR association rates varied across HLA loci, with DRB1 alleles showing the most associated TCRs and HLA-C alleles the fewest. HLA typing was unavailable for some donors at each locus, so association tests used only the typed subset. In a later analysis, HLA-associated TCR beta chains were found to be more clonally expanded and to have lower generation probabilities than equally common non-associated chains. Most CMV-associated TCR beta chains appeared to be HLA-restricted in a later analysis, and the HLA associations seemed to be driven largely by CMV exposure. A further reported finding was that TCR beta sequences accurately predicted the HLA-A and HLA-B alleles for most subjects in the first cohort. Because counts were too low, approximately 15 rarely observed V segments, including chromosome 9 orphons, were excluded from the earlier analysis of around 590 of the donors. Across donors, most TCR sequences were observed very rarely, whereas some public TCRs were present in many individuals. Sequencing depth was assumed to be roughly uniform across donors in the presence/absence analyses, though that assumption may not hold. In a later analysis, around 17,000 TCR beta sequences were associated with specific HLA alleles at a false discovery rate of 0.05. According to the authors, the approach could potentially be generalized to other disease states and immunological phenotypes. Compared with the roughly 670-donor mean, donors in an Asian-associated ancestry cluster had fewer N-insertions in productive TCRs, according to a later genetic analysis. Assigning TCR associations to individual alleles was difficult when HLA alleles, especially DR and DQ, strongly co-occurred.

Library construction relied on the immunoSEQ multiplex PCR assay. A mixture of 60 forward primers for TCR Vbeta segments and 13 reverse primers for TCR Jbeta segments was used in the multiplex PCR. A multiplex PCR assay on genomic DNA amplified the CDR3 region of rearranged TCR beta genes. Amplified TCR beta libraries were sequenced as 87-base-pair reads on the Illumina HiSeq System. Concerning the study's data processing: Across the 500 to 850 repertoires, a later analysis counted 80 million or so unique TCR beta chains, around 11 million of which were shared by at least two donors. To remove PCR and sequencing errors, raw reads were error-corrected and collapsed into unique sequences using a nearest-neighbor algorithm that merged closely related sequences. Alignment of CDR3 sequences to IMGT reference sequences was used to assign V, D and J gene segments. Each retained sequence needed at least a six-nucleotide match to both a V gene segment and a J gene segment. A rearrangement counted as productive if the CDR3 had no stop codons and remained in frame with V and J, and every other rearrangement counted as non-productive. CDR3 was defined by IMGT convention, running from the second conserved V-encoded cysteine to the conserved J-encoded phenylalanine. In an earlier analysis of more than 550 of the donors, sequences lacking an unambiguous match to a single V gene segment were excluded. In an earlier analysis of around 590 of the donors, a V segment was called functional when productive rearrangements were above 56.7%, and segregating when the standard deviation between donors exceeded 5%. A statistical classification framework was built to diagnose cytomegalovirus status from the catalog of TCR beta chain sequences. In a later analysis, TCR nucleotide sequences were compared against IMGT/GENE-DB human TR gene sequences so that V and J genes could be assigned. The TCRdist pipeline was used in a later analysis to assign CDR3 sequences and most-parsimonious VDJ recombination scenarios. In a later analysis, every TCR beta chain was defined by the combination of its CDR3 amino acid sequence and its V-gene family, and reads without a unique V-gene family were dropped. In a later analysis, 500 to 650 highly shared, low-generation-probability nucleotide sequences were removed to address suspected cross-contamination and a sequencing artifact. A later analysis calculated a clonal expansion index for each public chain from normalized within-repertoire ranks of inferred template counts. In a later analysis, generation probabilities were computed with a VDJ recombination model fitted to out-of-frame rearrangements, and the resulting probabilities were checked against IGoR. In a later analysis, TCR-TCR, TCR-HLA and TCR-CMV co-occurrence was scored with hypergeometric tests, and a repertoire-size bias correction was applied to TCR pairs. A later analysis estimated false discovery rates by permuting HLA or CMV assignments 20 times. In a later analysis, co-occurring TCRs were grouped with DBSCAN, and TCRdist sequence similarity was added when clustering was performed within HLA-allele-positive subsets. Repertoires with fewer than 30,000 or more than 120,000 public chains were left out of co-occurrence clustering, as were a few repertoires with anomalous nucleotide sharing. Held by TCRdb, this immuneACCESS table contains in-frame sequences only and omits some clones. Under half of the omission traces to an unresolved V gene where checked; the cause of the rest is unknown. That table is the source of V, J and clone size, and D and trimming were worked out from the DNA. The sample yields 200,000 to 250,000 clones; around 80% were counted once. Of the sample, 1.7% is held by the ten largest clones.

The cohort was made up of 650 to 700 healthy bone marrow donors. All cohort members were sampled while nominally healthy, although unrecorded immune exposures were likely present. The donor was CMV seronegative and belonged to the group of 380 or so seronegative cohort members. A peripheral blood sample was provided by each donor, and peripheral blood mononuclear cells were used for TCR beta sequencing. The Qiagen DNeasy Blood Extraction Kit was used to extract genomic DNA from the blood cell samples. On this clone: Its antigen specificity is not known. Base qualities are not at hand, and no much larger clone is one base apart.

Trimming at the junction amounts to 0 bases on V and 4 bases on J, and the germline ends lie 5 bases apart. The CDR3 numbers 13 residues from cysteine through phenylalanine. Only CDR3 DNA remains: 39 bases, in frame from the first base. CDR1 SGHKS and CDR2 YYEKEE were looked up in the germline V gene (reference sequence). The receptor was isolated from a man between 45 and 60 years old in good health and CMV-seronegative. The sample consisted of PBMCs. The sequence joins TRBV5-5 to TRBJ1-3; the D gene assignment is ambiguous. In nucleotide form, the sequence is TGTGCCAGCAGCTTGGACGGGGGAAACACCATATATTTT. Its amino acids are CASSLDGGNTIYF.